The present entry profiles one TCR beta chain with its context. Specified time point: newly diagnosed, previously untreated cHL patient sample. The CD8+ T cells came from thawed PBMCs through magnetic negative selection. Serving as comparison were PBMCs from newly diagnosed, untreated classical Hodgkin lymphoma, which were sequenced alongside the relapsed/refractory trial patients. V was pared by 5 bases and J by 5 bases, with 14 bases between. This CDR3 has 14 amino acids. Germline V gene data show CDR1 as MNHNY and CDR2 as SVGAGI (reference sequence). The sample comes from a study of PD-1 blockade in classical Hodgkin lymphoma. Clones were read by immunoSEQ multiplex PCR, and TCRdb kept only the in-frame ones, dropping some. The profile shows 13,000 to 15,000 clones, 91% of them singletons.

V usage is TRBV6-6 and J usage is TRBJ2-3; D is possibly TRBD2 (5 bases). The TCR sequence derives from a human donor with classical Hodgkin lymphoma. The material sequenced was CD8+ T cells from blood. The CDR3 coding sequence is TGTGCCAGCAGTCCTCGGGGTCTTCTAGATACGCAGTATTTT. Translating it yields CASSPRGLLDTQYF.